This T cell receptor beta chain originates from a study of cytomegalovirus exposure and HLA in healthy donors. V was pared by 3 bases and J by 1 base, with 14 bases between. CDR3 size: 16 residues. Germline V gives CDR1 MDHEN, CDR2 SYDVKM. The primer mix had 60 Vbeta and 13 Jbeta primers. The table came from immunoSEQ multiplex PCR; TCRdb's copy has only in-frame clones and leaves some out. The table lists some 160,000 clones, 76% of them singletons. This TCR derives from a woman aged 40 to 55 in good health and CMV-seronegative. Sequenced input: PBMCs. This chain connects TRBV28 to TRBJ2-3; perhaps TRBD2 as D (6 bases). The CDR3 loop is CASSFPSEGGTDTQYF. The CDR3 DNA reads TGTGCCAGCAGTTTTCCCTCGGAGGGAGGCACAGATACGCAGTATTTT.